This TCR beta chain was recovered during a study of cytomegalovirus exposure and HLA in healthy donors. Study in general: Samples from HLA-typed donors yielded about 85 million unique TCRs in an early data release. Whole-study results and caveats: An analysis that was carried out later associated 17,000 or so TCR beta sequences with HLA alleles at 0.05 false discovery rate. A later analysis found most CMV-associated TCR beta chains apparently HLA-restricted.

PCR used 60 Vbeta primers and 13 Jbeta primers. Sequencing used immunoSEQ multiplex PCR; TCRdb keeps in-frame clones, though not all of them. The data hold about 110,000 clones, with around 85% observed a single time. The sample holds one count of this clone. The target antigen is unknown. The identical CDR3 is also encoded by other nucleotide sequences in the sample. Healthy bone marrow donors supplied every sample. Germline V CDR1 and CDR2: KGHSH, LQKENI. The length of the CDR3 is 15 residues. The ends lost 3 bases at V and 6 bases at J; junction bases unmatched: 4. Sequenced material: PBMCs. V gene TRBV18 combines with J gene TRBJ1-6, with TRBD1 matching over 8 bases. The source is a man between 60 and 75 years old in good health and CMV-seronegative. The DNA of the CDR3 is TGTGCCAGCTCACCCTCGACAGGGGTTAATTCACCCCTCCACTTT. It codes for CASSPSTGVNSPLHF.